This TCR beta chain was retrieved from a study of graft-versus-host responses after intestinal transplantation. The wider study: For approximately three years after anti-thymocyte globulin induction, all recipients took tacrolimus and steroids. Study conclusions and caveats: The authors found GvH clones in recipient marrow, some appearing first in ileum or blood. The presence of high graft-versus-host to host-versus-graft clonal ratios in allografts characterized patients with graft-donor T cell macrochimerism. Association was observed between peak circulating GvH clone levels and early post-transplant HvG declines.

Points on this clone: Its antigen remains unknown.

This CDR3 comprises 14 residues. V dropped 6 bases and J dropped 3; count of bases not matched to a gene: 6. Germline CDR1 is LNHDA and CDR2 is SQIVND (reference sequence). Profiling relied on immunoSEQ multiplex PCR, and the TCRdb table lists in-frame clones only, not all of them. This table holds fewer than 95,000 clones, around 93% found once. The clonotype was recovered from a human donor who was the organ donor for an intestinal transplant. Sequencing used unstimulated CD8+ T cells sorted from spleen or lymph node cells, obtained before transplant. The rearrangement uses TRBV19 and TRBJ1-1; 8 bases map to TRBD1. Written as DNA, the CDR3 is TGTGCCAGTAGCTGGACAGGGCCCGACACTGAAGCTTTCTTT. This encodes CASSWTGPDTEAFF.